This entry is about one T cell receptor (beta chain). The clone's antigen remains unknown. The sample holds no much larger clone one base away, and base qualities are not on file. The data stem from a study of cytotoxic CD8 clonotypes in ibrutinib-treated CLL listed by TCRdb under 2021. For context, the study as a whole: The cohort had around twelve relapsed/refractory and roughly 15 treatment-naive patients; about 17 were IGHV unmutated. Responses were partial in some 24 patients and complete in 2; after median around 72 months follow-up, some 14 stayed in remission and some twelve progressed. Response samples were obtained after a median of roughly 13 months of treatment, with a range of roughly 6 to 40 months. An average of 255,043 productive templates and tens of thousands of productive rearrangements was obtained per sample. Of the 70 to 90 people in the trial, approximately 24 had longitudinal samples available. Cryopreserved peripheral blood mononuclear cells were obtained prior to treatment, at the time of response, and at either disease progression or sustained remission. Every remission and progressive disease sample was obtained while ibrutinib was still being received by the patients. The investigation overall reported the following: Lymph node repertoires were not examined, and the timing of sampling was not matched between patients in sustained remission and those whose disease progressed. Baseline clonality was found to be higher than that of age-matched healthy donors and was strongly correlated with circulating CD8+ T-cell counts. An increase in clonality was observed at ibrutinib response, with clonality remaining stable during sustained remission and falling back toward baseline at progression. Public clonotypes were found to be uncommon and were observed to contract or remain stable during treatment; the increase in clonality was shown to reflect expansion of private clonotypes at ibrutinib response.

Each clonotype received, on average, around 10x coverage in deep resolution sequencing performed on a MiSeq, where the target depth lay between 1 in 1 million and 1 in 200,000 T cells. The immunoSEQ hsTCRB Kit was used to generate the TCR beta libraries. On the study's bioinformatics: ImmunoSEQ Data Assistant and ImmunoSEQ Analyzer were used for data analysis, and V, D and J genes were assigned according to IMGT definitions. Clonality, which ranges from 0 to 1, was calculated as one minus the normalized Shannon entropy of productive rearrangement frequencies. Only overrepresented clonotypes making up at least 0.05% of the repertoire of each patient were included in the public clonotype analysis. About 13 age-matched healthy donor repertoires from immuneACCESS were used as controls for clonality. TCRdb provides this immuneACCESS table in a form limited to in-frame rearrangements. Some clones are lacking; in checked studies, under half of them reflect an unresolved V gene, and why the rest are absent is not known. V, J and clone size are those of that table, while D and trimming were read from the DNA. The sample has over 120,000 clones on record, about 80% of them singletons. About 13% of the sample is taken by the ten largest.

The time point label here, explained by the study, means: about eleven months on ibrutinib. For TCR beta library preparation, 1.5 to 2 micrograms of genomic DNA were isolated from cryopreserved PBMCs. Longitudinal blood samples from CLL patients on ibrutinib monotherapy underwent high-throughput TCR beta sequencing. The patients took part in an open-label, single-center phase 2 trial of ibrutinib monotherapy. CDR3 length: 12 amino acids, cysteine to phenylalanine. Kept here is only the CDR3 DNA, which spans 36 bases and is read in frame from base 1. From the germline V gene, CDR1 is SNHLY and CDR2 is FYNNEI. V loses 6 bases, J loses 3 bases, and the germline ends lie 8 bases apart.

This receptor chain uses TRBV2 and TRBJ1-1; the D gene cannot be named for sure. This clonotype was sampled from a human donor with chronic lymphocytic leukemia. Sequenced material: PBMCs, taken after 12 months of ibrutinib treatment. The CDR3 region: CASRGGYTEAFF. In nucleotide form, the sequence is TGTGCCAGCAGGGGAGGTTACACTGAAGCTTTCTTT.